Listed below are T cell receptor beta chains from one sample, sequenced in a study of human T cells and chemical hapten exposure. TCRdb recomputed calls from the 5' RACE reads with MiXCR, one row per CDR3 protein. Of 75,000 or so distinct CDR3 sequences in the sample, roughly 15% were seen once. The receptor set was obtained from a female donor in good health. CDR3s include the opening cysteine and the closing phenylalanine or tryptophan. A D gene is named only where the DNA matches it firmly. A clone size is listed for some rows: how often the clone was seen (once, few, many), or a class if it is expanded.

v_gene: TRBV28
j_gene: TRBJ2-3
d_gene: NA
abundance: many
CDR3nt: TGTGCCAGCAGTCAGGGGACAGATACGCAGTATTTT
CDR3aa: CASSQGTDTQYF

v_gene: TRBV2
j_gene: TRBJ1-1
d_gene: NA
abundance: NA
CDR3nt: TGTGCCAGCAGTTCCGGACAGTTCACTGAAGCTTTCTTT
CDR3aa: CASSSGQFTEAFF

v_gene: TRBV5-1
j_gene: TRBJ1-6
d_gene: NA
abundance: NA
CDR3nt: TGCGCCAGCAGCCTGCAGGGACACCCGCTTAATTCACCCCTCCACTTT
CDR3aa: CASSLQGHPLNSPLHF

v_gene: TRBV7-2
j_gene: TRBJ2-5
d_gene: NA
abundance: NA
CDR3nt: TGTGCCAGCAGCCCTGGGAGCGGGCCACCTCAAGAGACCCAGTACTTC
CDR3aa: CASSPGSGPPQETQYF

v_gene: TRBV11-1
j_gene: TRBJ2-3
d_gene: TRBD2
abundance: NA
CDR3nt: TGTGCCAGCAGCCCCGGGACTAGCGGGAGTAGTGGAGATACGCAGTATTTT
CDR3aa: CASSPGTSGSSGDTQYF

v_gene: TRBV2
j_gene: TRBJ2-5
d_gene: TRBD2
abundance: NA
CDR3nt: TGTGCCAGCAGTGGGACTAGCGGAGAGACCCAGTACTTC
CDR3aa: CASSGTSGETQYF

v_gene: TRBV12-3/TRBV12-4
j_gene: TRBJ2-7
d_gene: NA
abundance: few
CDR3nt: TGTGCCAGCAGTTTGAGGCCAGGGATTCCCTACGAGCAGTACTTC
CDR3aa: CASSLRPGIPYEQYF

v_gene: TRBV18
j_gene: TRBJ2-7
d_gene: NA
abundance: few
CDR3nt: TGTGCCAGCTCACCCCCAGGGCCCAGCTCCTACGAGCAGTACTTC
CDR3aa: CASSPPGPSSYEQYF

v_gene: TRBV20-1
j_gene: TRBJ2-1
d_gene: NA
abundance: NA
CDR3nt: TGCAGTGCTAGAGACGCGACGCTTAATGAGCAGTTCTTC
CDR3aa: CSARDATLNEQFF

v_gene: TRBV28
j_gene: TRBJ2-1
d_gene: NA
abundance: few
CDR3nt: TGTGCCAGCAGTTTATGGGGTTGGAGAGAGTCCTCCTCCTACAATGAGCAGTTCTTC
CDR3aa: CASSLWGWRESSSYNEQFF

v_gene: TRBV5-5
j_gene: TRBJ2-7
d_gene: TRBD1
abundance: once
CDR3nt: TGTGCCAGCAGCTTGGACAGGGGGCACTACGAGCAGTACTTC
CDR3aa: CASSLDRGHYEQYF

v_gene: TRBV20-1
j_gene: TRBJ2-1
d_gene: TRBD2
abundance: NA
CDR3nt: TGCAGTGCCACGGGACTAGCGGGAGGGGATGATGAGCAGTTCTTC
CDR3aa: CSATGLAGGDDEQFF

v_gene: TRBV18
j_gene: TRBJ1-5
d_gene: NA
abundance: few
CDR3nt: TGTGCCAGCTCACCACGACGGGATCAGCCCCAGCATTTT
CDR3aa: CASSPRRDQPQHF

v_gene: TRBV6-1
j_gene: TRBJ2-4
d_gene: TRBD1
abundance: NA
CDR3nt: TGTGCCAGCAGTCCCCCGGGACAGCAGTACTTC
CDR3aa: CASSPPGQQYF

v_gene: TRBV29-1
j_gene: TRBJ2-3
d_gene: NA
abundance: NA
CDR3nt: TGCAGCGTTGCCTCAAGAGGGGCAGATACGCAGTATTTT
CDR3aa: CSVASRGADTQYF

v_gene: TRBV27
j_gene: TRBJ1-5
d_gene: TRBD1
abundance: few
CDR3nt: TGTGCCAGCAGTTTCCAGGGGGGAAATCAGCCCCAGCATTTT
CDR3aa: CASSFQGGNQPQHF

v_gene: TRBV3-1
j_gene: TRBJ2-5
d_gene: TRBD2
abundance: NA
CDR3nt: TGTGCCAGCAGCCGGGCTAGCGGGGAAGAGACCCAGTACTTC
CDR3aa: CASSRASGEETQYF

v_gene: TRBV7-9
j_gene: TRBJ1-4
d_gene: NA
abundance: many
CDR3nt: TGTGCCAGCAGCTTAGAATCTGGGACAAATGAAAAACTGTTTTTT
CDR3aa: CASSLESGTNEKLFF

v_gene: TRBV29-1
j_gene: TRBJ2-4
d_gene: TRBD2
abundance: NA
CDR3nt: TGCAGCGTTGAAGAACTAGCGACCACCAAAAACATTCAGTACTTC
CDR3aa: CSVEELATTKNIQYF

v_gene: TRBV6-2/TRBV6-3
j_gene: TRBJ1-1
d_gene: NA
abundance: few
CDR3nt: TGTGCCAGCAAACCTACGGGGATTACTGAAGCTTTCTTT
CDR3aa: CASKPTGITEAFF

v_gene: TRBV20-1
j_gene: TRBJ2-5
d_gene: NA
abundance: NA
CDR3nt: TGCAGTGCTAGTTCTGGGCAGGAGACCCAGTACTTC
CDR3aa: CSASSGQETQYF

v_gene: TRBV20-1
j_gene: TRBJ2-1
d_gene: NA
abundance: NA
CDR3nt: TGCAGTGCTAGAGAATGGACCGCCCGTTCCTACAATGAGCAGTTCTTC
CDR3aa: CSAREWTARSYNEQFF

v_gene: TRBV5-1
j_gene: TRBJ1-2
d_gene: NA
abundance: few
CDR3nt: TGCGCCAGCAGCTTGGAAAGGGGCGACTATGGCTACACCTTC
CDR3aa: CASSLERGDYGYTF

v_gene: TRBV5-1
j_gene: TRBJ2-7
d_gene: TRBD1
abundance: NA
CDR3nt: TGCGCCAGCAGCCTACGACAGGGGCCCTACGAGCAGTACTTC
CDR3aa: CASSLRQGPYEQYF

v_gene: TRBV12-3/TRBV12-4
j_gene: TRBJ2-6
d_gene: NA
abundance: NA
CDR3nt: TGTGCCAGCAATACACCATCTGGGGCCAACGTCCTGACTTTC
CDR3aa: CASNTPSGANVLTF

v_gene: TRBV29-1
j_gene: TRBJ2-3
d_gene: TRBD2
abundance: NA
CDR3nt: TGCAGCGTTGAGTCTAGCGGGGGTACAGATACGCAGTATTTT
CDR3aa: CSVESSGGTDTQYF

v_gene: TRBV28
j_gene: TRBJ2-3
d_gene: NA
abundance: NA
CDR3nt: TGTGCCAGCAGTTCCCCGGGTAGGGGGAGATTAGATACGCAGTATTTT
CDR3aa: CASSSPGRGRLDTQYF

v_gene: TRBV19
j_gene: TRBJ1-5
d_gene: TRBD1
abundance: many
CDR3nt: TGTGCCAGTACCGGGACAGGGGGGTTTGGAAGCAATCAGCCCCAGCATTTT
CDR3aa: CASTGTGGFGSNQPQHF

v_gene: TRBV28
j_gene: TRBJ1-2
d_gene: NA
abundance: NA
CDR3nt: TGTGCCAGCACCAACGTGGGCAACAACTATGGCTACACCTTC
CDR3aa: CASTNVGNNYGYTF

v_gene: TRBV24-1
j_gene: TRBJ2-1
d_gene: TRBD2
abundance: few
CDR3nt: TGTGCCACCAGTGATGGACTAGGCGGCCTCTACAATGAGCAGTTCTTC
CDR3aa: CATSDGLGGLYNEQFF

v_gene: TRBV29-1
j_gene: TRBJ2-7
d_gene: NA
abundance: NA
CDR3nt: TGCAGCGTCTGGACGGGAGAGCAGTACTTC
CDR3aa: CSVWTGEQYF

v_gene: TRBV29-1
j_gene: TRBJ2-3
d_gene: TRBD2
abundance: many
CDR3nt: TGCAGCGTTCCCCGGACTAGCGGAAGAACAGATACGCAGTATTTT
CDR3aa: CSVPRTSGRTDTQYF

v_gene: TRBV7-9
j_gene: TRBJ2-1
d_gene: TRBD2
abundance: NA
CDR3nt: TGTGCCAGCAGCTTGGGGACTAGCGGGAATGAGCAGTTCTTC
CDR3aa: CASSLGTSGNEQFF

v_gene: TRBV7-8
j_gene: TRBJ2-2
d_gene: NA
abundance: few
CDR3nt: TGTGCCAGCAGCGCCGGACCATCGAACACCGGGGAGCTGTTTTTT
CDR3aa: CASSAGPSNTGELFF

v_gene: TRBV7-2
j_gene: TRBJ2-1
d_gene: NA
abundance: NA
CDR3nt: TGTGCCAGCAGCTTAGTGACGGGAGAGTTGAATGAGCAGTTCTTC
CDR3aa: CASSLVTGELNEQFF

v_gene: TRBV2
j_gene: TRBJ2-3
d_gene: TRBD2
abundance: NA
CDR3nt: TGTGCCAGCAGTAGTGCACTAGCGGGGACAGATACGCAGTATTTT
CDR3aa: CASSSALAGTDTQYF

v_gene: TRBV4-3
j_gene: TRBJ2-1
d_gene: NA
abundance: few
CDR3nt: TGCGCCAGCAGCCAAAGTCCTCACCCGGACAATGAGCAGTTCTTC
CDR3aa: CASSQSPHPDNEQFF

v_gene: TRBV15
j_gene: TRBJ2-3
d_gene: TRBD2
abundance: few
CDR3nt: TGTGCCACCAGCGCCCTAGCGGGGGGTAGCACAGATACGCAGTATTTT
CDR3aa: CATSALAGGSTDTQYF

v_gene: TRBV5-5
j_gene: TRBJ1-6
d_gene: NA
abundance: few
CDR3nt: TGTGCCAGCAGCTTGTGGACAGCTTATAATTCACCCCTCCACTTT
CDR3aa: CASSLWTAYNSPLHF

v_gene: TRBV7-2
j_gene: TRBJ2-1
d_gene: TRBD2
abundance: NA
CDR3nt: TGTGCCAGCAGAAATAGCGGGGGGTACAATGAGCAGTTCTTC
CDR3aa: CASRNSGGYNEQFF

v_gene: TRBV20-1
j_gene: TRBJ1-3
d_gene: NA
abundance: few
CDR3nt: TGCAGTGCTAGAGCGCCTATATCCGGAAACACCATATATTTT
CDR3aa: CSARAPISGNTIYF

v_gene: TRBV5-4
j_gene: TRBJ1-1
d_gene: TRBD1
abundance: many
CDR3nt: TGTGCCAGCAGCTTACAGGGGGTCGTGAACACTGAAGCTTTCTTT
CDR3aa: CASSLQGVVNTEAFF

v_gene: TRBV4-3
j_gene: TRBJ2-1
d_gene: NA
abundance: few
CDR3nt: TGCGCCAGCAGCCAAGATTGGGGGTATGAGCAGTTCTTC
CDR3aa: CASSQDWGYEQFF

v_gene: TRBV20-1
j_gene: TRBJ2-5
d_gene: NA
abundance: NA
CDR3nt: TGCAGTGCTAGACTTAGGGTAGACCAAGAGACCCAGTACTTC
CDR3aa: CSARLRVDQETQYF

v_gene: TRBV20-1
j_gene: TRBJ1-3
d_gene: NA
abundance: NA
CDR3nt: TGCAGTGCCGCCGGGCCCTTTGGAAACACCATATATTTT
CDR3aa: CSAAGPFGNTIYF

v_gene: TRBV12-3/TRBV12-4
j_gene: TRBJ2-5
d_gene: NA
abundance: NA
CDR3nt: TGTGCCAGCAGTTTAGGGGGGTGGGCAGAAGAGACCCAGTACTTC
CDR3aa: CASSLGGWAEETQYF

v_gene: TRBV5-4
j_gene: TRBJ2-1
d_gene: TRBD1
abundance: NA
CDR3nt: TGTGCCAGCAACTCCGGGACAGGGGGGTATAAGCAGTTCTTC
CDR3aa: CASNSGTGGYKQFF

v_gene: TRBV7-2
j_gene: TRBJ2-5
d_gene: NA
abundance: NA
CDR3nt: TGTGCCAGCAGCCCGGTCGGCAGGGCGTCCCAAGAGACCCAGTACTTC
CDR3aa: CASSPVGRASQETQYF

v_gene: TRBV7-6
j_gene: TRBJ2-1
d_gene: NA
abundance: many
CDR3nt: TGTGCCAGCAGCCAGACCGGGGCCCCCCCCCAACATGAGCAGTTCTTC
CDR3aa: CASSQTGAPPQHEQFF

v_gene: TRBV11-2
j_gene: TRBJ2-5
d_gene: NA
abundance: few
CDR3nt: TGTGCCAGCAGCTTAGATTGGGTCGGAGAAGAGACCCAGTACTTC
CDR3aa: CASSLDWVGEETQYF

v_gene: TRBV4-2
j_gene: TRBJ2-7
d_gene: NA
abundance: NA
CDR3nt: TGTGCCAGCAGCCAAGATTACCACGAGCAGTACTTC
CDR3aa: CASSQDYHEQYF

v_gene: TRBV12-3/TRBV12-4
j_gene: TRBJ2-7
d_gene: TRBD1
abundance: NA
CDR3nt: TGTGCCAGCAGTTCCTCGACAGGGTCCTACGAGCAGTACTTC
CDR3aa: CASSSSTGSYEQYF

v_gene: TRBV5-1
j_gene: TRBJ2-7
d_gene: NA
abundance: NA
CDR3nt: TGCGCCAGCAGCGGTGAGACACGACTAGTCTTC
CDR3aa: CASSGETRLVF

v_gene: TRBV2
j_gene: TRBJ1-6
d_gene: TRBD1
abundance: NA
CDR3nt: TGTGCCAGCAGTCCGGACAGGTTGGCCTATAATTCACCCCTCCACTTT
CDR3aa: CASSPDRLAYNSPLHF

v_gene: TRBV5-1
j_gene: TRBJ1-1
d_gene: NA
abundance: NA
CDR3nt: TGCGCCAGCCGCGTAGGGACACGAAACGAAGCTTTCTTT
CDR3aa: CASRVGTRNEAFF

v_gene: TRBV7-2
j_gene: TRBJ1-2
d_gene: NA
abundance: many
CDR3nt: TGTGCCAGCAGAATCGAAGGGGATGGGAACTATGGCTACACCTTC
CDR3aa: CASRIEGDGNYGYTF

v_gene: TRBV12-3/TRBV12-4
j_gene: TRBJ2-3
d_gene: NA
abundance: few
CDR3nt: TGTGCCAGCAGGGAGGTGGGGATGACAGATACGCAGTATTTT
CDR3aa: CASREVGMTDTQYF